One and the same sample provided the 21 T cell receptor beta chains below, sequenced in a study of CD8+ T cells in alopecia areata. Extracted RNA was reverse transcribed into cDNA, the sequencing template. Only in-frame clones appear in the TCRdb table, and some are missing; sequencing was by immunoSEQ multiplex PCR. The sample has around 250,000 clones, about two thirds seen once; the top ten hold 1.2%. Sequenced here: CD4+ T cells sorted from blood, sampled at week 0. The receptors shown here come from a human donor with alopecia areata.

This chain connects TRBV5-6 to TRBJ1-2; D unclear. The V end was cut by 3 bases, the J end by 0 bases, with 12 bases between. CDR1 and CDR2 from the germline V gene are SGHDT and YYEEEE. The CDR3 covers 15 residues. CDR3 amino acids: CASSSFVRANYGYTF. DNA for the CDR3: TGTGCCAGCAGCTCCTTTGTGCGGGCTAACTATGGCTACACCTTC.

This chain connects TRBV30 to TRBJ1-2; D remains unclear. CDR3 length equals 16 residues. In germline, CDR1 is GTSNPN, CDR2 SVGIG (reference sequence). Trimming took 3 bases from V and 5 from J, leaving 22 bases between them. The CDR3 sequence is CAWRPGLRAPEYGYTF. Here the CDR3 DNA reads TGTGCCTGGAGGCCCGGCCTAAGAGCCCCAGAGTATGGCTACACCTTC. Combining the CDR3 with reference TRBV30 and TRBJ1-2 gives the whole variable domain SQTIHQWPATLVQPVGSPLSLECTVEGTSNPNLYWYRQAAGRGLQLLFYSVGIGQISSEVPQNLSASRPQDRQFILSSKKLLLSDSGFYLCAWRPGLRAPEYGYTFGSGTRLTVV.

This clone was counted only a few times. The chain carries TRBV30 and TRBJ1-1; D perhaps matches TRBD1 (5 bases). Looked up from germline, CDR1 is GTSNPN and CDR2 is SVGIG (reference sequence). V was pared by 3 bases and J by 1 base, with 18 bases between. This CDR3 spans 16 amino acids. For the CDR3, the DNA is TGTGCCTGGAGCCTCTTGACAGAAGCCCCGAACACTGAAGCTTTCTTT. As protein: CAWSLLTEAPNTEAFF.

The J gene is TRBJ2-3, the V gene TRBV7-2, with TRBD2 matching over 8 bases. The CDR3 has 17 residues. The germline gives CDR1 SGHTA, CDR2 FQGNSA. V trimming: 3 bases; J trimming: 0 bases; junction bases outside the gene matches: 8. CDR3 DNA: TGTGCCAGCAGCTTCTGGAGCGGGGGTTTTAGCACAGATACGCAGTATTTT. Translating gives CASSFWSGGFSTDTQYF.

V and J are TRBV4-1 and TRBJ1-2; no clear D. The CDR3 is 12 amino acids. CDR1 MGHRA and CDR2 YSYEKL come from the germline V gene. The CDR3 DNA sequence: TGCGCGAGCGGGCTCCGAGGTTATGGCTACACCTTC. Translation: CASGLRGYGYTF.

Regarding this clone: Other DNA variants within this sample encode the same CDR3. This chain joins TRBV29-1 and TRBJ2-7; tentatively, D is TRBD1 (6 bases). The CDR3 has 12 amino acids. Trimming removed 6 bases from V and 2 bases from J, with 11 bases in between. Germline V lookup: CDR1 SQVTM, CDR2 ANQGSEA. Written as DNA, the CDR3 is TGCAGCGTAAGGCAGGGGCCCTACGAGCAGTACTTC. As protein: CSVRQGPYEQYF.

This chain's CDR3 is CASSLVDEQFF. CDR3 DNA: TGCGCCAGCAGCTTGGTAGATGAGCAGTTCTTC. This chain uses TRBV5-1 with TRBJ2-1, with unresolved D. Germline loops: CDR1 SGHRS, CDR2 YFSETQ. Trimming left V 0 bases short and J 8 bases short, with 3 bases between. The CDR3 runs 11 residues.

The CDR3 DNA is TGCAGTGCTAGAGTCACCGGGGAGCTGTTTTTT. It codes for CSARVTGELFF. This rearrangement joins TRBV20-1 to TRBJ2-2; D not certain. V lost 1 base and J 4 bases, leaving 1 base between the germline ends. CDR1 and CDR2 (germline): DFQATT, SNEGSKA (reference sequence). The CDR3 has 11 amino acids.

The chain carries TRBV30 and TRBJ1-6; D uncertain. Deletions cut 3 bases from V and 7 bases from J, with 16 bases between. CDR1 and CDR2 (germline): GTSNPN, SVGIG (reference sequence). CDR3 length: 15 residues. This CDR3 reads CAWRLAGRENSPLHF. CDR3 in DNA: TGTGCCTGGAGGCTCGCGGGCAGAGAGAATTCACCCCTCCACTTT. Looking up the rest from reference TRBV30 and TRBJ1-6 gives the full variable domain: SQTIHQWPATLVQPVGSPLSLECTVEGTSNPNLYWYRQAAGRGLQLLFYSVGIGQISSEVPQNLSASRPQDRQFILSSKKLLLSDSGFYLCAWRLAGRENSPLHFGNGTRLTVT.

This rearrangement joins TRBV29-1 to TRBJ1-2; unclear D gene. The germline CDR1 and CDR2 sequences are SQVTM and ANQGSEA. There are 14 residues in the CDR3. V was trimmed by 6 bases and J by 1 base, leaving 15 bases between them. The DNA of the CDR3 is TGCAGCGTGGTCGGTGACGCCGTTAACTATGGCTACACCTTC. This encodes CSVVGDAVNYGYTF.

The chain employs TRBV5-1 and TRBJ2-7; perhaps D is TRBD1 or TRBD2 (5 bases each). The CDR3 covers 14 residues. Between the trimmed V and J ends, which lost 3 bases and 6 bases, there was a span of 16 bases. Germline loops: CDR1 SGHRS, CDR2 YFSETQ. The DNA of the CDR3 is TGCGCCAGCAGCTCGACGATGGGGGAGAGCGAGCAGTACTTC. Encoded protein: CASSSTMGESEQYF.

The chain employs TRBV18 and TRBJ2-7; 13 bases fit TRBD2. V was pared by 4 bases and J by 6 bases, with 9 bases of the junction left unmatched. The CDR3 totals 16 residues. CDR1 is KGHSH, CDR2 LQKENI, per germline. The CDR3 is CASSHGTSGVVLEQYF. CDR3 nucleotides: TGTGCCAGCTCACATGGGACTAGCGGGGTGGTGCTCGAGCAGTACTTC.

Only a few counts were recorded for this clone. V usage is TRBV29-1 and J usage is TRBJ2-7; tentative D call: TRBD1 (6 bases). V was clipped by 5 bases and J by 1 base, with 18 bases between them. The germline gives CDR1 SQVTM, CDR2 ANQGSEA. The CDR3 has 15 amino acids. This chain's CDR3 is CSVTERGTGSYEQYF. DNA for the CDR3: TGCAGCGTTACCGAAAGGGGAACAGGGTCCTACGAGCAGTACTTC.

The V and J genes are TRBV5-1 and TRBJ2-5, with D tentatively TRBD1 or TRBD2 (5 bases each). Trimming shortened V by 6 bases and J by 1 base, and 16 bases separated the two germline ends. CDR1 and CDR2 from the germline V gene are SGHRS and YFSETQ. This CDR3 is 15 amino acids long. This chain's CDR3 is CASTTRRDGQETQYF. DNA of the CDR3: TGCGCCAGCACTACACGACGGGACGGCCAAGAGACCCAGTACTTC.

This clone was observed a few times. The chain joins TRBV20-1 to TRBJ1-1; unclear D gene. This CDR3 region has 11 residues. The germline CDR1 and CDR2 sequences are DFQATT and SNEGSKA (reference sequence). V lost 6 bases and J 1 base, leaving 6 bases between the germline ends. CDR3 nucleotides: TGCAGTGCCCAATCGAACACTGAAGCTTTCTTT. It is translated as CSAQSNTEAFF.

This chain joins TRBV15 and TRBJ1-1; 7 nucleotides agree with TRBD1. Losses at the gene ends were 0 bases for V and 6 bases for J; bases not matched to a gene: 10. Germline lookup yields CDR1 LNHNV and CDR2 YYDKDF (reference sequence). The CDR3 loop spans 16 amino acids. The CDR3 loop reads CATSRETGARLAEAFF. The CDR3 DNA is TGTGCCACCAGCAGAGAAACAGGGGCAAGGTTGGCTGAAGCTTTCTTT.

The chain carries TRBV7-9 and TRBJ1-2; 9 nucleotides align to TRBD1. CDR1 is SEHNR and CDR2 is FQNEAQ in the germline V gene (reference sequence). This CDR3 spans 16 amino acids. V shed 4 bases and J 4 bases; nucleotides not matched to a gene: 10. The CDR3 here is CASSSGTGPTPYGYTF. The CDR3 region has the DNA TGTGCCAGCAGCTCGGGGACAGGGCCAACACCCTATGGCTACACCTTC.

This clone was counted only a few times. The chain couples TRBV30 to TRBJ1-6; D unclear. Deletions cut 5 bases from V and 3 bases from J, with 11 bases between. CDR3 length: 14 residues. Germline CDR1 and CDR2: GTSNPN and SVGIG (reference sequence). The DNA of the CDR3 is TGTGCCTGGCGGCCCTCCTTCTATAATTCACCCCTCCACTTT. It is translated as CAWRPSFYNSPLHF.

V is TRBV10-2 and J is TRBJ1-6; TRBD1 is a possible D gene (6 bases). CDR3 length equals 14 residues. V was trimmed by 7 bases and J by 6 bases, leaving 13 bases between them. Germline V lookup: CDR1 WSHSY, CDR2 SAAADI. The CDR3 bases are TGCGCCAGCATGATGGAGGGGGTTAATTCACCCCTCCACTTT. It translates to CASMMEGVNSPLHF.

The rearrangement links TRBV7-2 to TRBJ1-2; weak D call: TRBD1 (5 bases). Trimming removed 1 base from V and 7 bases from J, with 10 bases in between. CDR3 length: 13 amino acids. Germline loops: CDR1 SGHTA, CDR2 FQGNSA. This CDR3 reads CASSLVGTAGYTF. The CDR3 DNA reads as TGTGCCAGCAGCTTAGTAGGGACCGCTGGCTACACCTTC.

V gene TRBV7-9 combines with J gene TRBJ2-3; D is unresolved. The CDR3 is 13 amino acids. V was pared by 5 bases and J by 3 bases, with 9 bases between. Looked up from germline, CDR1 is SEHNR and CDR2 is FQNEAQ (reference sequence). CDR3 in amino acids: CASSPLRTDTQYF. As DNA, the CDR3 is TGTGCCAGCAGCCCACTCCGTACAGATACGCAGTATTTT.